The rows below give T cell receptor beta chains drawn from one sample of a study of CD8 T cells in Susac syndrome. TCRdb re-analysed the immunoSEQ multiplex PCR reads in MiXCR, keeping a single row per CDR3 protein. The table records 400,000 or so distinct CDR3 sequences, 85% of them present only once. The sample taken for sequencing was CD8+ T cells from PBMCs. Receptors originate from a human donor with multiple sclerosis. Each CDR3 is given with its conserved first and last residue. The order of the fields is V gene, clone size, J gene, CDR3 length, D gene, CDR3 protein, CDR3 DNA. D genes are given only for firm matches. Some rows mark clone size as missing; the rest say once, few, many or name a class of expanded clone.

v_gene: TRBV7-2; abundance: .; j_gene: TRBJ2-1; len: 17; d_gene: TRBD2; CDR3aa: CASSIFLAGVGENEQFF; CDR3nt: TGTGCCAGCAGCATTTTTTTAGCGGGAGTTGGAGAGAATGAGCAGTTCTTC
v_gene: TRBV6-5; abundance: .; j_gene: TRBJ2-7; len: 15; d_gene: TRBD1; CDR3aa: CASSSPDRGDSEQYF; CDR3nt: TGTGCCAGCAGTTCCCCCGACAGGGGAGATTCCGAGCAGTACTTC
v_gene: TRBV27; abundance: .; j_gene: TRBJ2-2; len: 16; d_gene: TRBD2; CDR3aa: CASSTRLALNTGELFF; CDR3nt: TGTGCCAGCAGTACGCGACTAGCCCTGAACACCGGGGAGCTGTTTTTT
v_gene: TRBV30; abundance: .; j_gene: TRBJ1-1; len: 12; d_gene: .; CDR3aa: CAWQGVSTEAFF; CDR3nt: TGTGCCTGGCAGGGTGTTAGCACTGAAGCTTTCTTT
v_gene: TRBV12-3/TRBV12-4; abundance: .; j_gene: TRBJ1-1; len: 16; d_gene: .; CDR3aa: CASSLIRGFMNTEAFF; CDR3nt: TGTGCCAGCAGTTTAATACGGGGATTCATGAACACTGAAGCTTTCTTT
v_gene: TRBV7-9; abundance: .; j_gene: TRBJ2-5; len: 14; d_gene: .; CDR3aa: CASSPTRQQETQYF; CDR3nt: TGTGCCAGCAGCCCCACCCGGCAGCAAGAGACCCAGTACTTC
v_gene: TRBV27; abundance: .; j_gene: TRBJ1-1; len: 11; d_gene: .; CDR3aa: CASELGTEAFF; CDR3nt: TGTGCCAGCGAACTTGGGACTGAAGCTTTCTTT
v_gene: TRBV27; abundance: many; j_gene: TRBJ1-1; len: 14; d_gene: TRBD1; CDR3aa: CASSPGTENTEAFF; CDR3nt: TGTGCCAGCAGCCCCGGGACAGAGAACACTGAAGCTTTCTTT
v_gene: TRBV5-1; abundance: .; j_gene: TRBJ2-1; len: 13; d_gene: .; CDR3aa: CASSLIVHNEQFF; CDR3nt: TGCGCCAGCAGCTTAATTGTGCACAATGAGCAGTTCTTC
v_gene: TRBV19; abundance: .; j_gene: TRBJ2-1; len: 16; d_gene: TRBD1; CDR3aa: CASSRQGPSSYNEQFF; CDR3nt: TGTGCCAGTAGTAGACAGGGACCTAGCTCCTACAATGAGCAGTTCTTC
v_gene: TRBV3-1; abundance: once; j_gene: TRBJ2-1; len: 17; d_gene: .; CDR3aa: CASSQDRGMEGYNEQFF; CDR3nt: TGTGCCAGCAGCCAAGACCGGGGTATGGAAGGGTACAATGAGCAGTTCTTC
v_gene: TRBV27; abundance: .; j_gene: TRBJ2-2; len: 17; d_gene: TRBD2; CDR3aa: CASRLLLAGGISGELFF; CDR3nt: TGTGCCAGCAGACTCTTACTAGCGGGGGGAATCAGCGGGGAGCTGTTTTTT
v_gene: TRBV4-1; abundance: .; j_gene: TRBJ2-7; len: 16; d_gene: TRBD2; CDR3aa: CASSQDPRGRTYEQYF; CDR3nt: TGCGCCAGCAGCCAAGATCCCCGCGGGAGGACCTACGAGCAGTACTTC
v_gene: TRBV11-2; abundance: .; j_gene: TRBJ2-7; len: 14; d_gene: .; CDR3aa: CASSLQGLEGEQYF; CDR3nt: TGTGCCAGCAGCCTCCAAGGGCTAGAGGGCGAGCAGTACTTC
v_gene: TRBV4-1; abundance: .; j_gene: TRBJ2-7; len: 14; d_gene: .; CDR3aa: CASSQDTWSYEQYF; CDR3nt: TGCGCCAGCAGCCAAGATACGTGGTCCTACGAGCAGTACTTC
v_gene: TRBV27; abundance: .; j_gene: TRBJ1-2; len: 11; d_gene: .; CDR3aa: CATGPNYGYTF; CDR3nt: TGTGCCACGGGACCTAACTATGGCTACACCTTC
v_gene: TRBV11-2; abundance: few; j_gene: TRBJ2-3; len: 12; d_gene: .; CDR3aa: CASSAITDTQYF; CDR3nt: TGTGCCAGCAGTGCCATCACAGATACGCAGTATTTT
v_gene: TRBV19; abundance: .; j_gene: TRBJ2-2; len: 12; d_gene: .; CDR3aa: CASSWEAGELFF; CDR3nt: TGTGCCAGTAGCTGGGAGGCCGGGGAGCTGTTTTTT
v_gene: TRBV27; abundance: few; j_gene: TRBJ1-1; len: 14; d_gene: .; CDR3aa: CASSPGTPNTEAFF; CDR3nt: TGTGCCAGCTCACCTGGGACACCGAACACTGAAGCTTTCTTT
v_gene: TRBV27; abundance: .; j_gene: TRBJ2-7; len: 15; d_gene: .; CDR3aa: CASRQGAADSYEQYF; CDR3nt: TGTGCCAGCAGGCAAGGGGCAGCCGACTCCTACGAGCAGTACTTC
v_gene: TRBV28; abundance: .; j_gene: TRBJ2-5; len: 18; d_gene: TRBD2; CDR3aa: CASSSSIRLAGRKETQYF; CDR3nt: TGTGCCAGCAGTTCATCTATCCGACTAGCGGGACGCAAAGAGACCCAGTACTTC
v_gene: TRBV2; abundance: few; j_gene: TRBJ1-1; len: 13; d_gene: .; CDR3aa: CASSGPLNTEAFF; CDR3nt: TGTGCCAGCTCGGGACCTTTGAACACTGAAGCTTTCTTT
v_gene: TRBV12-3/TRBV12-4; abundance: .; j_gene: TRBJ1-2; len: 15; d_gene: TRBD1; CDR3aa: CASSPDRGLRYGYTF; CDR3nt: TGTGCCAGCAGTCCCGACAGGGGGCTTAGGTATGGCTACACCTTC